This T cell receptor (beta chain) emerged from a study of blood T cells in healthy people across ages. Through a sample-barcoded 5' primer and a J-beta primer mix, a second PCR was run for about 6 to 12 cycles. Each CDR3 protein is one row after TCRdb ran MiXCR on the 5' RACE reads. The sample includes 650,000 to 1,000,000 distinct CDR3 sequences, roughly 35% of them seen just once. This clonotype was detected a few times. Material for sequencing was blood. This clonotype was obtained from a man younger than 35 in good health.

The CDR3 nucleotides read TGTGCCAGCAGCCAAGATCTAGGGGGGGGGAACTACGAGCAGTACTTC. Protein sequence: CASSQDLGGGNYEQYF. The chain carries TRBV4-2 and TRBJ2-7, with D possibly matching TRBD2 (7 bases). The CDR3 consists of 16 residues. With 0 bases removed from V and 3 bases from J, the gap between germline ends came to 15 bases. From germline, CDR1 is LGHNA and CDR2 YNFKEQ.